Given below is one TCR beta chain in context. These data come from a study of blood T cell repertoires in COVID-19. About the research overall: In each case, the material was cDNA or gDNA derived from T cells, B-cell-depleted T cells, or PBMCs.

The method was immunoSEQ multiplex PCR; TCRdb's version includes in-frame clones alone and lacks a portion of them. Among some 250,000 clones listed, 81% were seen once. The CDR3 totals 16 residues. The J segment lost 7 bases and the V segment lost 6 bases, leaving 14 bases of the junction unmatched. CDR1 is SGHTA and CDR2 is FQGNSA in the germline V gene. One Seattle source followed patients from active infection through their disease course. Sequenced: peripheral blood. V is TRBV7-2 and J is TRBJ2-1, with TRBD1 matching 8 bases. The receptor comes from a woman at least 80 years old with COVID-19, enrolled during active disease. The CDR3, as DNA: TGTGCCAGCAGATTTGATGGGACAGGCCTTCAGAATGAGCAGTTCTTC. The encoded protein is CASRFDGTGLQNEQFF.